The 28 T cell receptor beta chains presented below share a single source sample, sequenced in a study of CD8+ T cells in alopecia areata. RNA extraction was followed by reverse transcription into cDNA, which acted as the sequencing template. The assay was immunoSEQ multiplex PCR, and TCRdb's table has in-frame clones only and misses some. Found here are 200,000 to 300,000 clones, no singletons; the ten largest cover 1.2%. The sorting of pooled cutaneous lymph node cells relied on CD4, CD8alpha, NKG2D, NKG2ACE and other markers. Specimen: CD4+ T cells sorted from a lymph node. Receptor source: a C3H/HeJ mouse with alopecia areata. This line is of MHC haplotype H2-k.

This clone was detected ten times or more. The listed genes are named as in mouse. The read halts 3 residues ahead of the CDR3 end, with the missing end drawn from the germline J gene. The rearrangement joins TRBV3 to TRBJ1-6, with 8 bases aligning to TRBD1. TRBJ1-6 is marked as an open reading frame, function uncertain. The CDR3 covers 16 residues. Losses at the gene ends were 5 bases for V and 2 bases for J; bases not matched to a gene: 5. Germline V lookup: CDR1 SNHLY, CDR2 FYNGKV (reference sequence). CDR3 sequence: CASSPRTGTYNSPLYF. Incomplete CDR3 DNA: TGTGCCAGCAGCCCCCGGACAGGGACCTATAATTCGCCC.

As concerns this clone: Mouse gene names and germline throughout. The read ends 4 residues before the CDR3 terminus; that terminus is restored from the germline J gene. The V and J genes are TRBV1 and TRBJ2-4; D is ambiguous. Germline-derived CDR1 and CDR2 are NSQYPW and LRSPGD (reference sequence). V lost 0 bases and J lost 1, with 5 bases in between. This CDR3 contains 14 residues. CDR3 bases read: TGCACCTGCAGTGCAGATCAGGGTCAAAAC. Amino acids: CTCSADQGQN. The entire CDR3 protein is CTCSADQGQNTLYF.

Turning to this clone: Mouse gene names and germline throughout. Read data end 4 residues before the CDR3 end; the end is taken from the germline J gene. This chain connects TRBV13-3 to TRBJ1-2; D remains ambiguous. With 0 bases removed from V and 0 bases from J, the gap between germline ends came to 9 bases. The germline V gene has CDR1 NNHDY and CDR2 SYVADS. The CDR3 sequence is 15 residues long. The CDR3 region is CASSDDTPSNSDYTF. The CDR3 DNA, read in part, is TGTGCCAGCAGTGATGACACACCCTCAAACTCC.

As concerns this clone: Each gene name is a mouse one. CDR3 DNA, as far as it was read: TGTGCCAGCAGGAGGGACAGGGGGCGCGCAGAA. Translated: CASRRDRGRAE. The full CDR3 protein reads CASRRDRGRAETLYF. This chain connects TRBV13-1 to TRBJ2-3, with 12 bases aligning to TRBD1. Coverage ceases 4 residues before the CDR3 finishes, and the germline J gene fills in the end. This CDR3 contains 15 residues. Germline V lookup: CDR1 NSHNY, CDR2 SYGAGN. The ends lost 5 bases at V and 3 bases at J; junction bases unmatched: 4.

Notes on this clone: Each gene name is a mouse one. The sample holds other DNA sequences that translate to the same CDR3. CDR3 sequence: CASSPTGGTSAETLYF. CDR3 DNA (partial): TGTGCCAGCAGTCCCACTGGGGGGACTAGTGCAGAA. V gene TRBV13-1 combines with J gene TRBJ2-3; TRBD2 aligns across 9 bases. The sequenced fragment ends 4 residues before the CDR3 boundary, so the rest is inferred from the germline J gene. Trimming at V came to 4 bases and at J to 0 bases, leaving 6 bases not matched to a gene. Germline values: CDR1 NSHNY, CDR2 SYGAGN. The CDR3 is 16 amino acids.

About this clone: Gene names and germline refer to mouse. The CDR3 end falls 4 residues outside the read, so it is completed with the germline J gene. In the same sample, other DNA sequences code for this CDR3. The chain employs TRBV13-1 and TRBJ2-5, with 9 bases that match TRBD2. The length of the CDR3 is 14 residues. CDR1 is NSHNY and CDR2 is SYGAGN in the germline V gene. The CDR3 here is CASSDVGGRDTQYF. The CDR3 DNA, read in part, is TGTGCCAGCAGTGATGTGGGGGGGCGAGAC.

Comments on this clone: Each gene name is a mouse one. The read halts 4 residues ahead of the CDR3 end, with the missing end drawn from the germline J gene. The chain couples TRBV13-3 to TRBJ2-5, with TRBD1 matching over 9 bases. With V trimmed by 3 bases and J by 1 base, 3 bases remained unmatched. This CDR3 comprises 15 residues. Germline V gene lookup returns CDR1 NNHDY and CDR2 SYVADS. The DNA read from the CDR3 is TGTGCCAGCAGTGGACAGGGGGAGGACCAAGAC. It translates to CASSGQGEDQD. The CDR3, in full, reads CASSGQGEDQDTQYF.

Note on this clone: The genes are named according to mouse. The read gets to within 4 residues of the CDR3 end, and the germline J gene fills in the rest. This chain joins TRBV14 and TRBJ2-7; TRBD2 aligns across 12 bases. Germline-derived CDR1 and CDR2 are SGHDT and FRDEAV. The V segment lost 2 bases and the J segment 3 bases; nucleotides outside the gene matches: 6. The CDR3 length is 16 residues. CDR3 amino acids: CASSLGADWGGYEQYF. The DNA read from the CDR3 is TGTGCCAGCAGTTTGGGTGCGGACTGGGGGGGCTAT.

This clone was counted only a few times. Mouse gene names apply. The read ends 4 residues before the CDR3 terminus; that terminus is restored from the germline J gene. V usage is TRBV1 and J usage is TRBJ2-1; 7 nucleotides line up with TRBD1. The CDR3 is 15 amino acids. CDR1 is NSQYPW and CDR2 is LRSPGD in the germline V gene (reference sequence). The CDR3 loop reads CTCSADAGGQAEQFF. The part of the CDR3 DNA that was read is TGCACCTGCAGTGCAGATGCAGGGGGACAGGCT.

About this clone: All gene names here are mouse names. The sequence runs out 4 residues before the end of the CDR3; the remainder is reconstructed from the germline J gene. This specimen includes other DNA sequences encoding the same CDR3. This chain links TRBV19 with TRBJ2-7; tentatively, D is TRBD1 (6 bases). Germline CDR1 FNHDT, CDR2 SITEND (reference sequence). The CDR3 runs to 12 residues. The CDR3 bases that were read are TGTGCCAGCAGTTCGGGACAATAT. Translating gives CASSSGQY. The full CDR3 reads CASSSGQYEQYF.

A few counts support this clone. Gene names are mouse gene names. Read data end 4 residues before the CDR3 end; the end is taken from the germline J gene. The chain combines TRBV13-3 with TRBJ2-1; TRBD1 matches at 8 bases. J lost 5 bases, V lost 2 bases, and 3 bases had no gene match. This CDR3 has 14 residues. CDR1 is NNHDY, CDR2 SYVADS, per germline. The DNA read from the CDR3 is TGTGCCAGCAGTGAGACAGGGGTGGATGCT. Translated, it gives CASSETGVDA. The full CDR3 is CASSETGVDAEQFF.

This clone was seen only a few times. The germline and genes are mouse ones. Read data end 4 residues before the CDR3 end; the end is taken from the germline J gene. The chain is built from TRBV5 and TRBJ2-4, with 7 positions matching TRBD1. Germline V gives CDR1 LGHNA, CDR2 YNLKQL (reference sequence). The CDR3 runs 15 residues. V lost 2 bases to trimming and J lost 2 bases; unmatched junction nucleotides: 4. Here the CDR3 reads CASSQPGTAQNTLYF. CDR3 DNA, as far as it was read: TGTGCCAGCAGCCAACCCGGGACAGCTCAAAAC.

On this clone itself: Here the gene names and germline are mouse. The CDR3 goes on 4 residues after the read ends, and that part is filled in from the germline J gene. The chain joins TRBV19 to TRBJ2-1; 8 nucleotides line up with TRBD1. V was clipped by 7 bases and J by 3 bases; unmatched bases: 3. Germline-derived CDR1 and CDR2 are FNHDT and SITEND (reference sequence). CDR3 length: 13 amino acids. The sequenced CDR3 bases are TGTGCCAGCGCACAGGGGGGCTATGCT. This gives the protein CASAQGGYA. The whole CDR3 reads CASAQGGYAEQFF. The whole variable domain, remainder taken from reference TRBV19 and TRBJ2-1, is GGIITQTPKFLIGQEGQKLTLKCQQNFNHDTMYWYRQDSGKGLRLIYYSITENDLQKGDLSEGYDASREKKSSFSLTVTSAQKNEMAVFLCASAQGGYAEQFFGPGTRLTVL.

The table lists this clone with a few counts. Each gene name is a mouse one. The read terminates 4 residues ahead of where the CDR3 ends, so the germline J gene completes it. Other DNA sequences in the sample encode the same CDR3. The chain uses TRBV13-1 and TRBJ2-1; 10 bases are shared with TRBD2. There are 13 residues in the CDR3. CDR1 and CDR2 from the germline V gene are NSHNY and SYGAGN. Incomplete CDR3 DNA: TGTGCCAGCTCTGGGGGGGCTGGAGCT. Translating it yields CASSGGAGA. The CDR3 reads in full as CASSGGAGAEQFF.

Concerning this clone itself: Here the gene names and germline are mouse. CDR3 amino acids: CASSDFWGGDEQYF. The DNA read from the CDR3 is TGTGCCAGCAGTGATTTCTGGGGGGGCGAT. V is TRBV13-3 and J is TRBJ2-7, with TRBD2 matching 10 bases. Read sequence stops 4 residues before the CDR3 end, and the germline J gene provides the missing end. Germline V CDR1 and CDR2: NNHDY, SYVADS. The CDR3 length is 14 residues.

This clone was counted between two and nine times. Here the gene names and germline are mouse. The read terminates 4 residues ahead of where the CDR3 ends, so the germline J gene completes it. This chain connects TRBV1 to TRBJ2-1, with 9 bases fitting TRBD1. The trim removed 0 bases at V and 6 bases at J, leaving 3 bases unmatched. CDR3 length: 15 amino acids. Germline V gene lookup returns CDR1 NSQYPW and CDR2 LRSPGD (reference sequence). CDR3 region: CTCSADYRGLAEQFF. The CDR3 DNA, read in part, is TGCACCTGCAGTGCAGATTACAGGGGGCTTGCT.

In this sample, this clone turned up a few times. Gene names are the mouse ones. The CDR3 extends 4 residues past the end of the read, so its final part is completed from the germline J gene. V usage is TRBV5 and J usage is TRBJ2-5, with TRBD1 identical over 7 bases. J gave up 2 bases and V 0 bases, and 8 bases lay outside the gene matches. CDR3 length equals 17 residues. Germline V gene data show CDR1 as LGHNA and CDR2 as YNLKQL (reference sequence). The CDR3 sequence is CASSQDPGTAIQDTQYF. Partial CDR3 DNA: TGTGCCAGCAGCCAAGATCCCGGGACAGCGATCCAAGAC.

In regard to this clone: The gene names given are mouse names. The sequenced fragment ends 4 residues before the CDR3 boundary, so the rest is inferred from the germline J gene. The chain uses TRBV31 and TRBJ1-2; no firm D call. V lost 1 base, J lost 0 bases, and 6 bases lay in between. The germline V gene has CDR1 GKSSPN and CDR2 SITVG. This CDR3 is 13 amino acids long. CDR3 DNA (partial): TGTGCCTGGAGTCCAGTTGCAAACTCC. It specifies CAWSPVANS. The whole CDR3 sequence reads CAWSPVANSDYTF. The complete variable domain, with remaining parts taken from reference TRBV31 and TRBJ1-2, reads AQTIHQWPVAEIKAVGSPLSLGCTIKGKSSPNLYWYWQATGGTLQQLFYSITVGQVESVVQLNLSASRPKDDQFILSTEKLLLSHSGFYLCAWSPVANSDYTFGSGTRLLVI.

Concerning this clone itself: Mouse names are used for the genes. The CDR3 goes on 4 residues after the read ends, and that part is filled in from the germline J gene. The chain carries TRBV13-3 and TRBJ2-1; 11 nucleotides agree with TRBD1. With V trimmed by 4 bases and J by 4 bases, 1 base remained unmatched. Germline assignment: CDR1 NNHDY and CDR2 SYVADS. The CDR3 consists of 14 residues. The DNA read from the CDR3 is TGTGCCAGCAGTTGGGACAGGGGGTATGCT. Its translation: CASSWDRGYA. The full CDR3 reads CASSWDRGYAEQFF.

As regards this clone: Any gene name here is a mouse gene name. The observed sequence ends 4 residues before the CDR3 terminus, with the missing tail filled in from the germline J gene. Other DNA sequences of this sample code for an identical CDR3. The genes are TRBV5 and TRBJ2-5; 10 nucleotides match TRBD2. V lost 3 bases, J lost 2 bases, and 2 bases stayed unmatched. The length of the CDR3 is 15 residues. Per the germline V gene, CDR1 is LGHNA and CDR2 is YNLKQL (reference sequence). The CDR3 DNA, read in part, is TGTGCCAGCAGCCAGGACTGGGGGATCCAAGAC. Residues: CASSQDWGIQD. The whole CDR3 sequence is CASSQDWGIQDTQYF.

This clone was detected a few times. Here the gene names and germline are mouse. The CDR3 extends 4 residues past the end of the read, so its final part is completed from the germline J gene. The chain carries TRBV17 and TRBJ2-7, with 7 bases lining up with TRBD2. There are 13 residues in the CDR3. Germline trimming cut 3 bases from V and 3 bases from J; bases unmatched to any gene: 2. The germline CDR1 and CDR2 sequences are MNHDT and YYDKIL. Incomplete CDR3 DNA: TGTGCTAGCAGTAGTCTGGGGGACTAT. Amino acid sequence: CASSSLGDY. The CDR3 in its entirety is CASSSLGDYEQYF.

Comment on this clone: Each gene name is a mouse one. The read comes to an end 4 residues before the CDR3 does, leaving the germline J gene to fill in the end. The chain recombines TRBV19 with TRBJ2-5; D is possibly TRBD1 (5 bases). The CDR3 runs 14 residues. Germline V gene lookup returns CDR1 FNHDT and CDR2 SITEND (reference sequence). The covered CDR3 bases are TGTGCCAGCAGTAGAAGAGGGGTAGGAGAC. Amino acid sequence: CASSRRGVGD. The entire CDR3 sequence reads CASSRRGVGDTQYF.

As for this clone: The gene names here belong to mouse. The read falls 4 residues short of the CDR3 end, and the missing part is taken from the germline J gene. Within the sample, other DNA sequences also encode this same CDR3. The chain joins TRBV13-2 to TRBJ2-7, with 9 bases identical to TRBD2. Germline V CDR1 and CDR2: NNHNN, SYGAGS (reference sequence). The CDR3 runs to 14 residues. The V segment lost 2 bases and the J segment 0 bases; nucleotides outside the gene matches: 0. CDR3 sequence: CASGETGGSYEQYF. Incomplete CDR3 DNA: TGTGCCAGCGGTGAGACTGGGGGCTCCTAT.

In its sample, this clone was seen a few times. A read error may be the cause here, since a much bigger clone is one base away. Mouse gene names and germline throughout. The read ends 4 residues early relative to the CDR3; the germline J gene fills the gap. The genes are TRBV19 and TRBJ2-5, with D unresolved. Germline CDR1 reads FNHDT; CDR2 reads SITEND (reference sequence). This CDR3 has 13 amino acids. V was shortened by 5 bases and J by 0 bases, with 7 bases between the two germline ends. This CDR3 is CASRNNNQDTQYF. The sequenced CDR3 bases are TGTGCCAGCAGGAACAATAACCAAGAC.

Details on this clone: Gene names and germline match the mouse. Coverage ceases 4 residues before the CDR3 finishes, and the germline J gene fills in the end. This chain joins TRBV13-3 and TRBJ2-2, with a tentative D call TRBD1 (6 bases). V lost 4 bases, J lost 0 bases, and 10 bases lay in between. Germline V CDR1 and CDR2: NNHDY, SYVADS. There are 15 residues in the CDR3. The sequenced CDR3 bases are TGTGCCAGCAGTCCCAGGGGTACAAACACCGGG. Protein sequence: CASSPRGTNTG. The whole CDR3 protein reads CASSPRGTNTGQLYF.

This clone was observed a few times. Genes here carry mouse names. The sequence runs out 4 residues before the end of the CDR3; the remainder is reconstructed from the germline J gene. The chain uses TRBV3 and TRBJ2-1; 9 bases fit TRBD1. The germline V gene encodes CDR1 SNHLY and CDR2 FYNGKV (reference sequence). CDR3 size: 14 residues. The CDR3 DNA, read in part, is TGTGCCAGCAGCTTAAGGGACAGGGTTTCT. Protein sequence: CASSLRDRVS. In full, the CDR3 reads CASSLRDRVSEQFF. Supplemented by reference TRBV3 and TRBJ2-1, the full variable domain reads GPKVLQIPSHQIIDMGQMVTLNCDPVSNHLYFYWYKQILGQQMEFLVNFYNGKVMEKSKLFKDQFSVERPDGSYFTLKIQPTALEDSAVYFCASSLRDRVSEQFFGPGTRLTVL.

This clone was counted a few times. Mouse gene names and germline throughout. The observed sequence ends 4 residues before the CDR3 terminus, with the missing tail filled in from the germline J gene. The chain recombines TRBV19 with TRBJ1-2; possibly TRBD1 for D (6 bases). V was clipped by 2 bases and J by 4 bases, with 15 bases between them. Germline values: CDR1 FNHDT, CDR2 SITEND (reference sequence). The CDR3 contains 15 residues. CDR3 in amino acids: CASSIWPRGGSDYTF. The covered CDR3 bases are TGTGCCAGCAGTATCTGGCCCAGGGGAGGCTCC.

The table lists this clone with a few counts. The gene names here belong to mouse. The CDR3 end falls 4 residues outside the read, so it is completed with the germline J gene. The gene calls are TRBV13-1 and TRBJ2-2; 8 bases map to TRBD1. The CDR3 extends over 16 amino acids. With V trimmed by 1 base and J by 3 bases, 5 bases remained unmatched. Germline assignment: CDR1 NSHNY and CDR2 SYGAGN. The DNA read from the CDR3 is TGTGCCAGCAGTGATCCAGGGGGCAAGGACACCGGG. Protein: CASSDPGGKDTG. The CDR3 reads in full as CASSDPGGKDTGQLYF.